This T cell receptor beta chain derives from a study of T cells after yellow fever vaccination. V was trimmed by 0 bases and J by 5 bases, leaving 9 bases between them. The germline V gene has CDR1 SGHRS and CDR2 YFSETQ. The CDR3 totals 15 residues. TCRdb re-analysed the 5' RACE reads in MiXCR, keeping a single row per CDR3 protein. The sample contains fewer than 500,000 distinct CDR3 sequences, about 17% of which appear only once. The rearrangement uses TRBV5-1 and TRBJ1-6, with D unclear. Sequences were derived from PBMCs, sampled before the yellow fever booster vaccination. The source is a man younger than 35 who received the YFV17D yellow fever vaccine. The CDR3 region is CASSLDHPNNSPLHF. CDR3 nucleotide sequence: TGCGCCAGCAGCTTGGATCACCCCAATAATTCACCCCTCCACTTT.